The clone carrying this T cell receptor (beta chain) was seen only a few times. Its antigen remains unidentified. Only in-frame clones appear in the TCRdb table, and some are missing; sequencing was by immunoSEQ multiplex PCR. This sample has about 6,900 clones, with around 79% found just once. The sample originates from a study of chemoradiotherapy in HPV16-positive cancers. Study as a whole: Functional T-cell assays on a couple of HPV16-positive patients' cells defined candidate HPV-specific clones and common TCR motifs.

Study results and caveats: Non-HPV-specific T cells did not expand in tumors during treatment, whereas candidate HPV-specific clones and E7-related motifs did.

CDR1 is SQVTM, CDR2 ANQGSEA, per germline. The length of the CDR3 is 14 residues. After removal of 6 bases from V and 5 bases from J, the junction contained 12 bases not matched to a gene. Sampling was done from a patient who underwent chemoradiotherapy. The origin of this receptor is a human donor with HPV-associated anogenital cancer. The rearrangement links TRBV29-1 to TRBJ1-2; TRBD1 agrees at 7 bases. The CDR3 reads CSVGSAGTAYGYTF. As DNA, the CDR3 is TGCAGCGTGGGGTCTGCCGGGACAGCGTATGGCTACACCTTC.